This T cell receptor beta chain is from a study of T-cell reconstitution after alpha-beta-depleted transplantation in children. As it was prepared, the TCRbeta library received unique molecular identifiers. MiXCR, applied by TCRdb to the PCR reads, yields one record per CDR3 protein. The repertoire holds under 350,000 distinct CDR3 sequences, with almost 10% as singletons. V was cut by 5 bases and J by 4 bases, with 15 bases left in between. The CDR3 has 14 residues. CDR1 and CDR2 from the germline V gene are MDHEN and SYDVKM. This specimen consisted of PBMCs from the stem cell graft donor, obtained from the stem cell graft. The sequence derives from a human donor who donated a stem cell graft to a child with SCID. This sequence joins TRBV28 and TRBJ2-7; a possible D gene is TRBD1 (6 bases). CDR3: CASSTYDRSYEQYF. In DNA, the CDR3 is TGTGCCAGCAGTACTTACGACAGGTCGTACGAGCAGTACTTC.